A selection of T cell receptor beta chains follows, all from one sample in a study of human T cells and chemical hapten exposure. MiXCR was run by TCRdb on the RACE reads, yielding one entry per CDR3 protein. Of about 380,000 distinct CDR3 sequences in the sample, about 5.1% were seen once. The material sequenced was whole blood, taken in connection with sensitization to the hapten diphenylcyclopropenone (DPC). The receptors derive from a woman aged 45 to 65 with alopecia areata. Some clones in this sample may be carry-over from other donors' samples. CDR3s include the opening cysteine and the closing phenylalanine or tryptophan. The D gene is left open where the match is weak. Clone size is stated in some rows and not others, as once, few, many or a class when expanded.

D gene: TRBD1; J gene: TRBJ1-2; V gene: TRBV12-3/TRBV12-4; clone size: -; CDR3 protein: CASSFGGQAIYGYTF; CDR3 DNA: TGTGCCAGCAGTTTTGGGGGACAGGCCATCTATGGCTACACCTTC
D gene: -; J gene: TRBJ1-1; V gene: TRBV14; clone size: -; CDR3 protein: CASSQGPGHLNTEAFF; CDR3 DNA: TGTGCCAGCAGCCAAGGCCCGGGACACTTGAACACTGAAGCTTTCTTT
D gene: TRBD1; J gene: TRBJ2-3; V gene: TRBV4-2; clone size: -; CDR3 protein: CASSQVPSGQGLTDTQYF; CDR3 DNA: TGTGCCAGCAGCCAAGTTCCATCGGGACAGGGCCTCACAGATACGCAGTATTTT
D gene: -; J gene: TRBJ2-7; V gene: TRBV5-1; clone size: many; CDR3 protein: CASSLTGGPYEQYF; CDR3 DNA: TGTGCCAGCAGCCTTACCGGGGGCCCCTACGAGCAGTACTTC
D gene: -; J gene: TRBJ1-2; V gene: TRBV7-2; clone size: few; CDR3 protein: CASSPVPGTSNYGYTF; CDR3 DNA: TGTGCCAGCAGCCCTGTTCCGGGTACATCTAACTATGGCTACACCTTC
D gene: -; J gene: TRBJ2-7; V gene: TRBV5-8; clone size: -; CDR3 protein: CASSWDRDPGGYEQYF; CDR3 DNA: TGTGCCAGCAGCTGGGACCGGGACCCTGGAGGCTACGAGCAGTACTTC
D gene: TRBD1; J gene: TRBJ2-7; V gene: TRBV7-6; clone size: many; CDR3 protein: CASSYGTGATYEQYF; CDR3 DNA: TGTGCCAGCAGCTACGGGACAGGAGCCACCTACGAGCAGTACTTC
D gene: -; J gene: TRBJ2-3; V gene: TRBV29-1; clone size: many; CDR3 protein: CSVGVRAGRTDTQYF; CDR3 DNA: TGCAGCGTTGGAGTAAGGGCTGGGCGCACAGATACGCAGTATTTT
D gene: -; J gene: TRBJ1-1; V gene: TRBV2; clone size: many; CDR3 protein: CASSEARRVPGRHTGSSNTEAFF; CDR3 DNA: TGTGCCAGCAGTGAAGCGAGAAGGGTCCCCGGGCGGCACACAGGGTCCTCGAACACTGAAGCTTTCTTT
D gene: -; J gene: TRBJ1-5; V gene: TRBV4-3; clone size: few; CDR3 protein: CASSQGDRDQPQHF; CDR3 DNA: TGCGCCAGCAGCCAAGGGGATCGAGATCAGCCCCAGCATTTT
D gene: TRBD1; J gene: TRBJ2-7; V gene: TRBV20-1; clone size: many; CDR3 protein: CSASTGTGIGEQYF; CDR3 DNA: TGCAGTGCTAGCACGGGGACAGGGATAGGCGAGCAGTACTTC
D gene: TRBD1; J gene: TRBJ2-7; V gene: TRBV9; clone size: many; CDR3 protein: CASSESGQGAREQYF; CDR3 DNA: TGTGCCAGCAGCGAGTCGGGACAGGGGGCTCGCGAGCAGTACTTC
D gene: -; J gene: TRBJ2-1; V gene: TRBV6-5; clone size: many; CDR3 protein: CASSYQLATNNEQFF; CDR3 DNA: TGTGCCAGCAGTTACCAGCTAGCGACCAACAATGAGCAGTTCTTC
D gene: -; J gene: TRBJ1-5; V gene: TRBV28; clone size: -; CDR3 protein: CASSSLTGVDQPQHF; CDR3 DNA: TGTGCCAGCAGTTCCCTGACAGGCGTCGATCAGCCCCAGCATTTT
D gene: TRBD1; J gene: TRBJ1-1; V gene: TRBV6-5; clone size: few; CDR3 protein: CASSWTGPSTEAFF; CDR3 DNA: TGTGCCAGCAGCTGGACAGGGCCCTCCACTGAAGCTTTCTTT
D gene: TRBD1; J gene: TRBJ2-7; V gene: TRBV5-1; clone size: many; CDR3 protein: CASSTGQGSVSYEQYF; CDR3 DNA: TGCGCCAGCAGCACTGGACAGGGGAGTGTGTCCTACGAGCAGTACTTC
D gene: -; J gene: TRBJ2-3; V gene: TRBV7-2; clone size: many; CDR3 protein: CASSLTGVGADTQYF; CDR3 DNA: TGTGCCAGCAGCTTAACAGGAGTAGGCGCAGATACGCAGTATTTT
D gene: TRBD1; J gene: TRBJ2-1; V gene: TRBV29-1; clone size: many; CDR3 protein: CSLGQGYNEQFF; CDR3 DNA: TGCAGCTTGGGACAGGGATACAATGAGCAGTTCTTC
D gene: -; J gene: TRBJ1-1; V gene: TRBV7-6; clone size: many; CDR3 protein: CASSPQAGYLNTEAFF; CDR3 DNA: TGTGCCAGCAGCCCCCAAGCCGGGTATCTGAACACTGAAGCTTTCTTT
D gene: -; J gene: TRBJ1-1; V gene: TRBV3-1; clone size: -; CDR3 protein: CASSTWTENTEAFF; CDR3 DNA: TGTGCCAGCAGCACTTGGACAGAGAACACTGAAGCTTTCTTT
D gene: -; J gene: TRBJ1-6; V gene: TRBV3-1; clone size: many; CDR3 protein: CASSQDWQGVSPLHF; CDR3 DNA: TGTGCCAGCAGCCAAGATTGGCAGGGTGTTTCACCCCTCCACTTT
D gene: -; J gene: TRBJ1-5; V gene: TRBV12-3/TRBV12-4; clone size: many; CDR3 protein: CASSSGGGSGQPQHF; CDR3 DNA: TGTGCCAGCAGTTCGGGGGGGGGCTCGGGCCAGCCCCAGCATTTT
D gene: TRBD1; J gene: TRBJ2-1; V gene: TRBV9; clone size: many; CDR3 protein: CASSPSGTDNEQFF; CDR3 DNA: TGTGCCAGCAGCCCATCGGGGACAGACAATGAGCAGTTCTTC
D gene: TRBD1; J gene: TRBJ2-2; V gene: TRBV28; clone size: many; CDR3 protein: CASSSTGEGTGELFF; CDR3 DNA: TGTGCCAGCAGTTCGACAGGGGAAGGCACCGGGGAGCTGTTTTTT
D gene: -; J gene: TRBJ2-1; V gene: TRBV19; clone size: few; CDR3 protein: CASSIEADSYNEQFF; CDR3 DNA: TGTGCCAGTAGTATAGAAGCTGACAGCTACAATGAGCAGTTCTTC
D gene: TRBD1; J gene: TRBJ1-4; V gene: TRBV2; clone size: -; CDR3 protein: CASSDQGTANEKLFF; CDR3 DNA: TGTGCCAGCAGTGATCAGGGGACAGCTAATGAAAAACTGTTTTTT
D gene: -; J gene: TRBJ1-1; V gene: TRBV14; clone size: many; CDR3 protein: CASSPRTTEAFF; CDR3 DNA: TGTGCCAGCAGCCCGAGGACTACAGAAGCTTTCTTT
D gene: -; J gene: TRBJ2-2; V gene: TRBV3-1; clone size: few; CDR3 protein: CASSLLAGSTGELFF; CDR3 DNA: TGTGCCAGCAGCCTTCTAGCCGGGAGCACCGGGGAGCTGTTTTTT
D gene: TRBD1; J gene: TRBJ1-1; V gene: TRBV10-3; clone size: -; CDR3 protein: CAISERDSDTEAFF; CDR3 DNA: TGTGCCATCAGTGAGCGGGACAGCGACACTGAAGCTTTCTTT
D gene: -; J gene: TRBJ1-2; V gene: TRBV6-5; clone size: few; CDR3 protein: CASSYLPLDGNNYGYTF; CDR3 DNA: TGTGCCAGCAGTTACTTACCCCTGGACGGTAATAACTATGGCTACACCTTC
D gene: -; J gene: TRBJ2-7; V gene: TRBV7-6; clone size: many; CDR3 protein: CASSLMTSSYEQYF; CDR3 DNA: TGTGCCAGCAGCCTGATGACTAGCTCCTACGAGCAGTACTTC
D gene: TRBD2; J gene: TRBJ2-5; V gene: TRBV28; clone size: many; CDR3 protein: CASTDLIAGGRETQYF; CDR3 DNA: TGTGCCAGCACCGACCTCATAGCGGGAGGGCGAGAGACCCAGTACTTC
D gene: TRBD1; J gene: TRBJ2-3; V gene: TRBV5-5; clone size: -; CDR3 protein: CASSSSGTGGADTQYF; CDR3 DNA: TGTGCCAGCAGCTCTTCCGGGACAGGGGGCGCAGATACGCAGTATTTT
D gene: TRBD1; J gene: TRBJ2-7; V gene: TRBV20-1; clone size: few; CDR3 protein: CSARGQVHEQYF; CDR3 DNA: TGCAGTGCTAGGGGACAGGTCCACGAGCAGTACTTC
D gene: -; J gene: TRBJ1-2; V gene: TRBV10-3; clone size: many; CDR3 protein: CAISESPGRSYGYTF; CDR3 DNA: TGTGCCATCAGTGAGTCCCCGGGACGATCTTATGGCTACACCTTC
D gene: -; J gene: TRBJ2-7; V gene: TRBV20-1; clone size: few; CDR3 protein: CSARGLPGRDEQYF; CDR3 DNA: TGCAGTGCTAGAGGTTTGCCTGGGAGAGACGAGCAGTACTTC
D gene: -; J gene: TRBJ2-3; V gene: TRBV5-5; clone size: many; CDR3 protein: CASSLEGISTDTQYF; CDR3 DNA: TGTGCCAGCAGCTTGGAGGGGATAAGCACAGATACGCAGTATTTT
D gene: TRBD2; J gene: TRBJ2-1; V gene: TRBV27; clone size: many; CDR3 protein: CASSFMASGLEQFF; CDR3 DNA: TGTGCCAGCAGTTTTATGGCTAGCGGATTGGAGCAGTTCTTC
D gene: TRBD1; J gene: TRBJ1-1; V gene: TRBV29-1; clone size: few; CDR3 protein: CSVVTGLPFF; CDR3 DNA: TGCAGCGTAGTGACAGGGCTACCTTTCTTT
D gene: -; J gene: TRBJ1-1; V gene: TRBV6-1; clone size: -; CDR3 protein: CASSEKMTGNTEAFF; CDR3 DNA: TGTGCCAGCAGTGAAAAGATGACGGGGAACACTGAAGCTTTCTTT
D gene: -; J gene: TRBJ2-7; V gene: TRBV2; clone size: many; CDR3 protein: CASLLTNEQYF; CDR3 DNA: TGTGCCAGCCTGTTAACTAACGAGCAGTACTTC
D gene: -; J gene: TRBJ2-7; V gene: TRBV9; clone size: few; CDR3 protein: CASSAGPGEQYF; CDR3 DNA: TGTGCCAGCAGCGCTGGGCCCGGCGAGCAGTACTTC
D gene: -; J gene: TRBJ2-7; V gene: TRBV27; clone size: -; CDR3 protein: CASSPTQQPPGEQYF; CDR3 DNA: TGTGCCAGCAGCCCGACCCAACAGCCCCCGGGCGAGCAGTACTTC
D gene: TRBD2; J gene: TRBJ2-7; V gene: TRBV12-3/TRBV12-4; clone size: -; CDR3 protein: CASSWAGGAYEQYF; CDR3 DNA: TGTGCCAGCAGTTGGGCCGGGGGGGCCTACGAGCAGTACTTC
D gene: -; J gene: TRBJ2-5; V gene: TRBV27; clone size: many; CDR3 protein: CASSPLTRGQETQYF; CDR3 DNA: TGTGCCAGCAGTCCCCTTACTAGGGGCCAAGAGACCCAGTACTTC
D gene: -; J gene: TRBJ2-3; V gene: TRBV5-1; clone size: many; CDR3 protein: CASSANWGQKDTQYF; CDR3 DNA: TGCGCCAGCAGCGCGAATTGGGGGCAGAAAGATACGCAGTATTTT